The sequence of this T cell receptor beta chain was determined in a study of identical twins. Trimming took 5 bases from V and 1 from J; bases not matched to a gene: 8. CDR1 and CDR2 from the germline V gene are SGHAT and FQNNGV. The CDR3 totals 16 residues. After template switching added a universal primer site, the resulting cDNA carried unique molecular identifiers. In TCRdb, the 5' RACE reads were re-called with MiXCR into one record per CDR3 protein. Of 450,000 or so distinct CDR3 sequences detected, 14% appear once; the ten largest clones hold 0.5% to 0.65%. These data were also reused for a study on yellow fever vaccine responses in identical twins.

Sequencing was done on a sample of CD4+ T cells sorted from blood. The chain combines TRBV11-2 with TRBJ2-5, with 9 bases lining up with TRBD2. This receptor was identified in a woman younger than 30 in good health. The CDR3 DNA reads TGTGCCAGCAGCGCGCTCCTAGCGGGGTCCCAAGAGACCCAGTACTTC. Encoded protein: CASSALLAGSQETQYF.